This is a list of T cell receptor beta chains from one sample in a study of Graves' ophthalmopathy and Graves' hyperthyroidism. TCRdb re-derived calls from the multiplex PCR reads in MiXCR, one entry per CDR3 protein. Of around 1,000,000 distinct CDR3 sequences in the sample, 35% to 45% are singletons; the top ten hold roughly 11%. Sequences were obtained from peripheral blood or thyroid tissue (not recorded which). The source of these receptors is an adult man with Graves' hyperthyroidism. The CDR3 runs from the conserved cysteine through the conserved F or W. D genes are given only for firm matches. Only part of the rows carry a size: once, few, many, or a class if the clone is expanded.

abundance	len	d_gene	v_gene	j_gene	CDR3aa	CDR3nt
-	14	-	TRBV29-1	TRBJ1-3	CSVTLPGGGNTIYF	TGCAGCGTTACCCTTCCGGGGGGCGGAAACACCATATATTTT
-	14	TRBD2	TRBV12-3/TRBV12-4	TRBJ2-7	CASSFTSGAYEQYF	TGTGCCAGCAGTTTTACTAGCGGGGCCTACGAGCAGTACTTC
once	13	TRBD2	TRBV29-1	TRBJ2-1	CSVNSGRANEQFF	TGCAGCGTCAATAGCGGGAGGGCAAATGAGCAGTTCTTC
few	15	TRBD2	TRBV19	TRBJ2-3	CASTGLAPSTDTQYF	TGTGCCAGTACCGGACTAGCTCCTAGCACAGATACGCAGTATTTT
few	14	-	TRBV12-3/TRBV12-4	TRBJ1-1	CASSPEAVYTEAFF	TGTGCCAGCAGTCCCGAGGCAGTCTACACTGAAGCTTTCTTT
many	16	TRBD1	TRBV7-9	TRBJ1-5	CASSLWTGRGNQPQHF	TGTGCCAGCAGCCTGTGGACAGGGAGAGGCAATCAGCCCCAGCATTTT
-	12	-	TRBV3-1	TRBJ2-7	CASSQDLRALYF	TGTGCCAGCAGCCAAGATTTGAGGGCTCTGTACTTC
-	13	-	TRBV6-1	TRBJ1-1	CASSVMVSTEAFF	TGTGCCAGCAGTGTAATGGTGTCCACTGAAGCTTTCTTT
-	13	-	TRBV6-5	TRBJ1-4	CASSEGDWEKLFF	TGTGCCAGCAGTGAAGGGGATTGGGAAAAACTGTTTTTT
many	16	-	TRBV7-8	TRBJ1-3	CASSLSRAFPGNTIYF	TGTGCCAGCAGCTTAAGTCGGGCGTTTCCTGGAAACACCATATATTTT
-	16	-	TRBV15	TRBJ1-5	CATSRADRRYNQPQHF	TGTGCCACCAGCAGAGCAGACAGGCGTTACAATCAGCCCCAGCATTTT
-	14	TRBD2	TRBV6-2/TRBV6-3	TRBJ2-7	CASSYPGGTYEQYF	TGTGCCAGCAGTTACCCGGGGGGAACCTACGAGCAGTACTTC
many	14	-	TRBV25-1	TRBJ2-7	CASSEFLATGEQYF	TGTGCCAGCAGTGAATTCTTAGCAACGGGCGAGCAGTACTTC
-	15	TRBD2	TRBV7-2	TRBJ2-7	CASSLSASGAEEQYF	TGTGCCAGCAGCTTATCGGCTAGCGGGGCGGAGGAGCAGTACTTC
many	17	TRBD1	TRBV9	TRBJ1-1	CASSVERDRGWNTEAFF	TGTGCCAGCAGCGTAGAAAGGGACAGGGGCTGGAACACTGAAGCTTTCTTT
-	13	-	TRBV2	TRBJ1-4	CASRETANEKLFF	TGTGCCAGCAGAGAGACAGCTAATGAAAAACTGTTTTTT
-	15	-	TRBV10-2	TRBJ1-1	CASVDAWGTNTEAFF	TGCGCCAGCGTTGACGCATGGGGGACGAACACTGAAGCTTTCTTT
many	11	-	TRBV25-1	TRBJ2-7	CASSNMYEQYF	TGTGCCAGCAGTAACATGTACGAGCAGTACTTC
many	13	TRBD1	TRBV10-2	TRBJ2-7	CASQGDSSYEQYF	TGCGCCAGCCAAGGGGACAGCTCCTACGAGCAGTACTTC
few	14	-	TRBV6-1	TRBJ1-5	CASSYPGVIQPQHF	TGTGCCAGCAGTTACCCAGGGGTGATTCAGCCCCAGCATTTT
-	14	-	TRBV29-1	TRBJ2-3	CSVDWYGSTDTQYF	TGCAGCGTTGACTGGTACGGTAGCACAGATACGCAGTATTTT
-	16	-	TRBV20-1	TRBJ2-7	CSARGLIVLARYEQYF	TGCAGTGCTAGAGGTCTCATAGTTCTCGCCCGCTACGAGCAGTACTTC
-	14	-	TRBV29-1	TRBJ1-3	CSLDSVSSGNTIYF	TGCAGCTTGGACAGCGTTTCCTCTGGAAACACCATATATTTT
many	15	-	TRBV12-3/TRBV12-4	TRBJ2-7	CASSHRADSSYEQYF	TGTGCCAGCAGTCATAGGGCTGATAGCTCCTACGAGCAGTACTTC
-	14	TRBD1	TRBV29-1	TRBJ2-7	CSVAPGTGGYEQYF	TGCAGCGTCGCCCCCGGGACAGGGGGCTACGAGCAGTACTTC
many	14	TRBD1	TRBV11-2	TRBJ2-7	CASSAGTGAHEQYF	TGTGCCAGCAGTGCCGGGACAGGGGCCCACGAGCAGTACTTC
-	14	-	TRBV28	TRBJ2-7	CASSLLGVLPKQYF	TGTGCCAGCAGTTTATTAGGGGTGCTCCCTAAGCAGTACTTC
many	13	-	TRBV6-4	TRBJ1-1	CASSRTLNTEAFF	TGTGCCAGCAGTCGGACACTGAACACTGAAGCTTTCTTT
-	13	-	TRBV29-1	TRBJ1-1	CSVEWAGNTEAFF	TGCAGCGTTGAGTGGGCAGGGAACACTGAAGCTTTCTTT
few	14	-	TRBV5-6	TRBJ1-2	CASSFAGSPRGYTF	TGTGCCAGCAGCTTTGCAGGGTCACCGCGGGGCTACACCTTC
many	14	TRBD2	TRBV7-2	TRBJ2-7	CASSLGRTSGGQYF	TGTGCCAGCAGCTTGGGGCGGACTAGCGGCGGGCAGTACTTC
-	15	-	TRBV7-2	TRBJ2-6	CASSQEGTAANVLTF	TGCGCCAGCAGCCAAGAAGGGACGGCTGCCAACGTCCTGACTTTC
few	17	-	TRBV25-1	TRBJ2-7	CASSERAGGTPSYEQYF	TGTGCCAGCAGTGAAAGGGCAGGGGGGACACCTTCCTACGAGCAGTACTTC
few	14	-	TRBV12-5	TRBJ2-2	CASGFLGLSGELFF	TGTGCTAGTGGTTTCCTAGGTCTATCCGGGGAGCTGTTTTTT
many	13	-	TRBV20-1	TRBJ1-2	CSARTPTDWGYTF	TGCAGTGCTAGGACCCCGACCGACTGGGGCTACACCTTC
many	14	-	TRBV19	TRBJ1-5	CASMARGEDQPQHF	TGTGCCAGTATGGCCAGGGGAGAGGATCAGCCCCAGCATTTT
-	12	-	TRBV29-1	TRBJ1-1	CSVGGDFTEAFF	TGCAGCGTTGGGGGGGACTTCACTGAAGCTTTCTTT
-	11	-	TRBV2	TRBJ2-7	CASRAEGGQYF	TGTGCCAGCAGAGCAGAGGGAGGGCAGTACTTC
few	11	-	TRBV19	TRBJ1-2	CASRGRDGYTF	TGTGCCAGTAGGGGGCGCGATGGCTACACCTTC
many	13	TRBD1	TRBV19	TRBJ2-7	CASSASRTGVQYF	TGTGCCAGTAGTGCCTCCCGGACAGGGGTTCAGTACTTC
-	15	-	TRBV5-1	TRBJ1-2	CASSGRTTGRYGYTF	TGCGCCAGCAGCGGGCGCACTACAGGGAGGTATGGCTACACCTTC
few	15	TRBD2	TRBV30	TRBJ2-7	CAWSPIDTSGGEQYF	TGTGCCTGGAGTCCCATCGACACTAGCGGGGGCGAGCAGTACTTC
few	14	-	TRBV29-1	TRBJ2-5	CSVVDGGRQETQYF	TGCAGCGTTGTAGACGGGGGCCGCCAAGAGACCCAGTACTTC
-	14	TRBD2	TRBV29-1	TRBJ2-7	CSFLGTSGSYEQYF	TGCAGCTTTTTAGGGACTAGCGGCAGCTACGAGCAGTACTTC
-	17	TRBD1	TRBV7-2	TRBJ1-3	CASSLAPWTGAGNTIYF	TGTGCCAGCAGCTTAGCGCCCTGGACAGGGGCTGGAAACACCATATATTTT